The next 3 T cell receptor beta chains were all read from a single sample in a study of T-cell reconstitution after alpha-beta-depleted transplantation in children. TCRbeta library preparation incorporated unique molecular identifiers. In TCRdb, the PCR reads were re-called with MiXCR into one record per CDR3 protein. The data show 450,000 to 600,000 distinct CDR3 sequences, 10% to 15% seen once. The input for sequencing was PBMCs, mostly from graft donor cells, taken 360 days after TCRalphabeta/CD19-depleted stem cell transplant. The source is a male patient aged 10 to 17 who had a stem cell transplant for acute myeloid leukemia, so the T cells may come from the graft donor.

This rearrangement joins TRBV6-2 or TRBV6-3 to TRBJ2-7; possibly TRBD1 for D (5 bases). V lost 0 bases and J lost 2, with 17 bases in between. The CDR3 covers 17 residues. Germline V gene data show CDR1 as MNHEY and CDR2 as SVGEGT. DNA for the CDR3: TGTGCCAGCAGTTACTCGATAACAGGTCGCATAACCTACGAGCAGTACTTC. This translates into CASSYSITGRITYEQYF.

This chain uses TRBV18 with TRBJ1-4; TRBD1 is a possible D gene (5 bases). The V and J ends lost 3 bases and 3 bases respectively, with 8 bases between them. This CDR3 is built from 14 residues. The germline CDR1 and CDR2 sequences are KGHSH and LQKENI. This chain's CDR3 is CASSPRGPNEKLFF. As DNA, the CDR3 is TGTGCCAGCTCACCGAGGGGACCTAATGAAAAACTGTTTTTT. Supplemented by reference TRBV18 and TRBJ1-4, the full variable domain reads NAGVMQNPRHLVRRRGQEARLRCSPMKGHSHVYWYRQLPEEGLKFMVYLQKENIIDESGMPKERFSAEFPKEGPSILRIQQVVRGDSAAYFCASSPRGPNEKLFFGSGTQLSVL.

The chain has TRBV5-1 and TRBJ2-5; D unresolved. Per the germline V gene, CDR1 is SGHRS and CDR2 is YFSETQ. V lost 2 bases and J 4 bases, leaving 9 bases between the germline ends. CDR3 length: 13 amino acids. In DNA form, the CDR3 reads TGCGCCAGCAGCTTTATAAGTGGAGAGACCCAGTACTTC. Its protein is CASSFISGETQYF.